The clone carrying this TCR beta chain was found a few times. A junction boundary mismatches the germline segment, possibly from a read error. Through a sample-barcoded 5' primer and a J-beta primer mix, a second PCR was run for roughly 6 to 12 cycles. Using its own MiXCR run on the 5' RACE reads, TCRdb lists one record per CDR3 protein. This table holds about 800,000 distinct CDR3 sequences, 25% found once. PBMCs, at least 6.5 million per sample, were isolated. This record belongs to a study of blood T cells in healthy people across ages. The CDR3 has 11 residues. Germline-derived CDR1 and CDR2 are ENHRY and SYGVKD. These same records also appear under a second study, on T cells of mothers and their children.

The chain couples TRBV10-3 to TRBJ1-2; TRBD1 agrees at 8 bases. This sequence was found in a boy between 10 and 17 years old in good health. The specimen sequenced was blood. Written as DNA, the CDR3 is TGTGCCACCCGAGACAGGGGTTGGGGTGCCTTC. As protein: CATRDRGWGAF.